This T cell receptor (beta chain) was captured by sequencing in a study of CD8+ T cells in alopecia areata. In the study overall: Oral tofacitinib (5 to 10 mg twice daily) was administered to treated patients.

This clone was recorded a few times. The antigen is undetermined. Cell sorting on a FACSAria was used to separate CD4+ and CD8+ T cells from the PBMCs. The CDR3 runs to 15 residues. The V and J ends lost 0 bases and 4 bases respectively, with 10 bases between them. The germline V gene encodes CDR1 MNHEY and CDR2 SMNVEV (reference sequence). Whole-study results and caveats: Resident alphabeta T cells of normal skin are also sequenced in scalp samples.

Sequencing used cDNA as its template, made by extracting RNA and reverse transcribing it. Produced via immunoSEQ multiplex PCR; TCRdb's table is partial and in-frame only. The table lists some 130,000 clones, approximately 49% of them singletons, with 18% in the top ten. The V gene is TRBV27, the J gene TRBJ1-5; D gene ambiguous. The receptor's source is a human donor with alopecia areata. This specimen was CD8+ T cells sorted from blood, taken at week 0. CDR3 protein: CASSLSGSFNQPQHF. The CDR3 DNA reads TGTGCCAGCAGTTTATCAGGTAGTTTTAATCAGCCCCAGCATTTT.